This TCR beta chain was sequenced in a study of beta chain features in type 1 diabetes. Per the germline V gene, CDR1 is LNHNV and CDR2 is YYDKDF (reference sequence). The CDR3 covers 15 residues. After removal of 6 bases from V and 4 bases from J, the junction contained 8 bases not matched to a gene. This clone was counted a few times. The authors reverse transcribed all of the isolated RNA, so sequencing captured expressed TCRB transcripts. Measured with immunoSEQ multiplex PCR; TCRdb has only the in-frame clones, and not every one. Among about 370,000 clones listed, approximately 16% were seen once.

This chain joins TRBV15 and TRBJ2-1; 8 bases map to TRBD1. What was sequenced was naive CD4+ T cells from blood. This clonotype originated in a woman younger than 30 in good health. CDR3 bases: TGTGCCACCAGAGGTATACAGGGGGGATACAATGAGCAGTTCTTC. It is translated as CATRGIQGGYNEQFF.